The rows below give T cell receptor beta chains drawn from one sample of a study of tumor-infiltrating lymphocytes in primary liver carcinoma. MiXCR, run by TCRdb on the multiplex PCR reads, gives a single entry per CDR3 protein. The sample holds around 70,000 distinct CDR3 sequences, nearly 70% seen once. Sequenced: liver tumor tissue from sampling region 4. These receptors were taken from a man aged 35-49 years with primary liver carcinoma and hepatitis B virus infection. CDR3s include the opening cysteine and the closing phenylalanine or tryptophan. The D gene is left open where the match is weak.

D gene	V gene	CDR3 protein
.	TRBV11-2	CASSIWLDRRKTQYF
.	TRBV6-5	CASRGTSGPNVLTF
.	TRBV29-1	CSAKDRFQGTYEQYF
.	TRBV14	CARSQDHPIGTQYF
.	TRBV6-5	CANSFGASSGNTIYF
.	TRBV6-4	CASSESLTGLGEQFF
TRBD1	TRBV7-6	CASSSQAQGNYEQYF
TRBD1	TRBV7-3	CASSLNPPGQGQETQYF
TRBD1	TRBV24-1	CATSGQGSYGYTF
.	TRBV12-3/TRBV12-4	CASSLEVVNSSYNEQFF
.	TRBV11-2	CASSLDIGLTTGEQFF
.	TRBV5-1	CVSSAHDSLQETQYF
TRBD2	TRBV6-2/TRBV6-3	CADSRGTRIETQYF
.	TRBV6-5	CASSYGTCRIYNEQFF
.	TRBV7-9	CASSLVTGTNTEAFF
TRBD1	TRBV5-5	CASSLIPGQGRDEQYF
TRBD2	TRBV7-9	CASSPTGTTNEQFF
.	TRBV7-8	CASRPGPVSGYEQYF
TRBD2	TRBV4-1	CASSQPEGKKREDLSSYNEQFF
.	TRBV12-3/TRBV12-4	CASSQQRWEPLHF
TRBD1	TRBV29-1	CSAGAGTGGNEQYF
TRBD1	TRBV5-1	CASQQGPGDTQYF
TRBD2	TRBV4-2	CASSPQGAGGGGTDTQYF
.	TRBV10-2	CASRPPVLGYEQYF
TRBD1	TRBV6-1	CASSVGQGGNTGELFF
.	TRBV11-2	CASSLGVPDTDMQYF
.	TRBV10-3	CANSGSRAADEQSF
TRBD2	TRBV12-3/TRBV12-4	CVSTTDWGGLTGEEQFF
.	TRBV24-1	CATSYSGQLEQYF
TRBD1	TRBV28	CASSSTGGGLRRAEAFF
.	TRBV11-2	CASSISANEQFF
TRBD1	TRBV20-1	CSASGEGAGEDEQFF
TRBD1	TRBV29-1	CSVDLGRQGSSREQYF
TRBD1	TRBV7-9	CASSLNTGENEQFF
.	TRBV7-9	CANSDAWEQYF
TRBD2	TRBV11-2	CARSYPSTSGRGGGFF
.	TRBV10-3	CVTRPIGGGPEAFF
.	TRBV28	CASSLRDSYEHYF
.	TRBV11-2	CASSLNDAYEQYF
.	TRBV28	CASTVAGLYNEQFF